This TCR beta chain came from a study of identical twins. TCRdb fed the 5' RACE reads into MiXCR, producing one record per CDR3 protein. Counted here are around 670,000 distinct CDR3 sequences, around 6% occurring once; the ten biggest clones make up 1.5% to 2%. This clonotype was seen many times. Trimming removed 1 base at V and 5 bases at J, with 5 bases between. The CDR3 totals 12 residues. Germline CDR1 KGHSH, CDR2 LQKENI. The chain links TRBV18 to TRBJ1-1; D is undetermined. This TCR was recovered from a man aged 18 to 35 in good health. Sequenced: naive T cells sorted from blood. CDR3: CASSPQGTEAFF. The CDR3 bases are TGTGCCAGCTCACCACAGGGAACTGAAGCTTTCTTT.